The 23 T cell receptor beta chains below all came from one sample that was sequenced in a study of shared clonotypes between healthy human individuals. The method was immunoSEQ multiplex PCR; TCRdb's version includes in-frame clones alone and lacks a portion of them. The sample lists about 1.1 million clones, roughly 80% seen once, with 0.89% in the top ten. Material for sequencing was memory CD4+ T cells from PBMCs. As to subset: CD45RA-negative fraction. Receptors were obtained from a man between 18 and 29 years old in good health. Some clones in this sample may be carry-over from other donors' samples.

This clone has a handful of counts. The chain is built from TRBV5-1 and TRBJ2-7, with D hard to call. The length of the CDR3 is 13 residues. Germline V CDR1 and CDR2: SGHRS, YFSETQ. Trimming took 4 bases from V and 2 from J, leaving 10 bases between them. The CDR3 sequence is CASSPSITYEQYF. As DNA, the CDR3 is TGCGCCAGCAGCCCCTCCATAACCTACGAGCAGTACTTC.

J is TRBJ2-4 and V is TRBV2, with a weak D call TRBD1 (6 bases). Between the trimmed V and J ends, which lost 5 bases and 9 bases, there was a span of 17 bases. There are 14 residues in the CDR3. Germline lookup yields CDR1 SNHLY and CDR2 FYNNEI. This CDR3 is CASSLELDRLIQYF. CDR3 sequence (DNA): TGTGCCAGCAGTCTCGAACTTGACAGGCTCATTCAGTACTTC.

The CDR3 region is CAWTPAEQETQYF. For the CDR3, the DNA is TGTGCCTGGACCCCGGCGGAGCAAGAGACCCAGTACTTC. The chain couples TRBV30 to TRBJ2-5, with D unresolved. The CDR3 is 13 amino acids. With 4 bases removed from V and 2 bases from J, the gap between germline ends came to 11 bases. The germline gives CDR1 GTSNPN, CDR2 SVGIG (reference sequence). Looking up the rest from reference TRBV30 and TRBJ2-5 gives the full variable domain: SQTIHQWPATLVQPVGSPLSLECTVEGTSNPNLYWYRQAAGRGLQLLFYSVGIGQISSEVPQNLSASRPQDRQFILSSKKLLLSDSGFYLCAWTPAEQETQYFGPGTRLLVL.

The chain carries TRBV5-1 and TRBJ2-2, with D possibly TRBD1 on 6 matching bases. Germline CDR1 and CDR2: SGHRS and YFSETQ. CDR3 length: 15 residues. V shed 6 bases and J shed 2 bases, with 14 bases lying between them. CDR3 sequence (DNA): TGCGCCAGCAACCCGGACAGAATAAACACCGGGGAGCTGTTTTTT. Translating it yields CASNPDRINTGELFF.

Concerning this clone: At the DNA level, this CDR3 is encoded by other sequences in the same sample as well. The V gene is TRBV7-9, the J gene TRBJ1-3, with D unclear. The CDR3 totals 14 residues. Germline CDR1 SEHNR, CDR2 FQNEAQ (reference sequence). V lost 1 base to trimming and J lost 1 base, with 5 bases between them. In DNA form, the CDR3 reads TGTGCCAGCAGCTTAGTCTCATCTGGAAACACCATATATTTT. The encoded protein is CASSLVSSGNTIYF.

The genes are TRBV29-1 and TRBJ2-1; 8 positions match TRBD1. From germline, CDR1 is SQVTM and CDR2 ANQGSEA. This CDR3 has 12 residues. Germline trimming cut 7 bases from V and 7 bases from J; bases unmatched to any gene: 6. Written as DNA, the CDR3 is TGCAGCGCTTCGACAGGGGCGAATGAGCAGTTCTTC. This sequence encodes CSASTGANEQFF.

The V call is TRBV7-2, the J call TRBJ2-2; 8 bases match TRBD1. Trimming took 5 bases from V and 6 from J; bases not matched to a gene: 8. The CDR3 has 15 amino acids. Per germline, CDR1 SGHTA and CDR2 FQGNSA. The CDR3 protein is CASSLQGVYSGELFF. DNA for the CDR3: TGTGCCAGCAGCCTACAGGGGGTCTATTCCGGGGAGCTGTTTTTT.

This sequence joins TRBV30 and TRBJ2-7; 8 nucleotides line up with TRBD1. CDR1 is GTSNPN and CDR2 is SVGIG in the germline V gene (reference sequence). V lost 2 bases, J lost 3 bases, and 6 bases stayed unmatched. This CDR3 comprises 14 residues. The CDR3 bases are TGTGCCTGGAGTTCAGGGGGCAGTAGCTACGAGCAGTACTTC. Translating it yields CAWSSGGSSYEQYF.

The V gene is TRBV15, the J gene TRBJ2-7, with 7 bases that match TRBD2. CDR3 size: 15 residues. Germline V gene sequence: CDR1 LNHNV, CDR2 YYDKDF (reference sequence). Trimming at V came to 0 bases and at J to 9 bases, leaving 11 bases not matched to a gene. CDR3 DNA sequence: TGTGCCACCAGCAGAGATCGGGCTAGCGGCCGGGGGCAGTACTTC. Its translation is CATSRDRASGRGQYF.

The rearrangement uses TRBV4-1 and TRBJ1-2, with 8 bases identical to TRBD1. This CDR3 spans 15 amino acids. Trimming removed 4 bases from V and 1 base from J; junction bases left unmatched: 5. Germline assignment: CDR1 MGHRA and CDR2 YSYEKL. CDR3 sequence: CASSRTDRVNYGYTF. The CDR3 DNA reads TGCGCCAGCAGCCGTACGGACAGGGTTAACTATGGCTACACCTTC.

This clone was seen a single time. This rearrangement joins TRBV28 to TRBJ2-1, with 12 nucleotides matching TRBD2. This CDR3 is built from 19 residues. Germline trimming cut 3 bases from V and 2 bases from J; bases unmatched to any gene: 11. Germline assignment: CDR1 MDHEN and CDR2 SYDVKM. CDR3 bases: TGTGCCAGCAGTTTCCCCCGCGGACTAGCGGGGAAAACCTACAATGAGCAGTTCTTC. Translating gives CASSFPRGLAGKTYNEQFF.

The CDR3 coding sequence is TGTGCCATCAGTGTAGGACAGGGGGCTGGCTATGGCTACACCTTC. Protein sequence: CAISVGQGAGYGYTF. The chain recombines TRBV10-3 with TRBJ1-2; TRBD1 matches 11 bases. Losses at the gene ends were 4 bases for V and 4 bases for J; bases not matched to a gene: 5. CDR3 length: 15 amino acids. The germline V gene has CDR1 ENHRY and CDR2 SYGVKD.

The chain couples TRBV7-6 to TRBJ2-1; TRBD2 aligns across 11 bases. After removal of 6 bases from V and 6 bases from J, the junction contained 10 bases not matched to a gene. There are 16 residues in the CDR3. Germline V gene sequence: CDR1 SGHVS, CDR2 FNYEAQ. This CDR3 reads CASSSRVAGGFNEQFF. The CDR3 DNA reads TGTGCCAGCAGTTCCCGGGTAGCGGGAGGGTTCAATGAGCAGTTCTTC.

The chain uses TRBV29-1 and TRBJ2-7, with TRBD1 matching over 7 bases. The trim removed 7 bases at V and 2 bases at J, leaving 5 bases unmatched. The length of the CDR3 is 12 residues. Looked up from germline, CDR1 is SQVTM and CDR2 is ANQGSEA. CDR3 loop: CSAQTGTYEQYF. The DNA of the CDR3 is TGCAGCGCACAGACAGGGACCTACGAGCAGTACTTC.

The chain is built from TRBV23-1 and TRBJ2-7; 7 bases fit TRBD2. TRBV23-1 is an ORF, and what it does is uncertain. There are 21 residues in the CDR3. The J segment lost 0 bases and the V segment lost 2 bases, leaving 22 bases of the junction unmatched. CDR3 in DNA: TGCGCCAGCAGTCAACCCCTGGGGGGGGGAAGCCGAGCGGGACTCTCCTACGAGCAGTACTTC. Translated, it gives CASSQPLGGGSRAGLSYEQYF.

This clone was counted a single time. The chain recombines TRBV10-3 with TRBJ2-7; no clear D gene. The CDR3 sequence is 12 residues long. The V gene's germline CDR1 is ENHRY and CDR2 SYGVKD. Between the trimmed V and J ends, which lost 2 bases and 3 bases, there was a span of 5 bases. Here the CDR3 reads CAISETHYEQYF. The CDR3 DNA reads TGTGCCATCAGTGAGACCCACTACGAGCAGTACTTC.

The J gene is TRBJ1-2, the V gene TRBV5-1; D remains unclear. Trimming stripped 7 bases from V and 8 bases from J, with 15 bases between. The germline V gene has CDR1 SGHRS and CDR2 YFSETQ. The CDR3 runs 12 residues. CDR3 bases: TGCGCCAGCGCCGAGAGGGCCGGGGGCTACACCTTC. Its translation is CASAERAGGYTF.

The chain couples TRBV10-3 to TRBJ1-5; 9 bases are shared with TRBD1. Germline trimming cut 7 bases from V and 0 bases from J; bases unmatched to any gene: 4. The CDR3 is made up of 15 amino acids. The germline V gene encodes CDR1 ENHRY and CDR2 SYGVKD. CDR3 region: CAIKRTGDSNQPQHF. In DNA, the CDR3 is TGTGCCATCAAGCGGACAGGGGATAGCAATCAGCCCCAGCATTTT.

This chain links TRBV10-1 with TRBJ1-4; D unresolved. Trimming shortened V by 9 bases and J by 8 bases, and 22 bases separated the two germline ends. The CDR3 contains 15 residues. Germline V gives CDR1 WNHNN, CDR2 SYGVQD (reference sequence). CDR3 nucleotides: TGCGCCAGTCCGGGAGCCTCTCCTTTGGGGGAAAAACTGTTTTTT. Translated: CASPGASPLGEKLFF.

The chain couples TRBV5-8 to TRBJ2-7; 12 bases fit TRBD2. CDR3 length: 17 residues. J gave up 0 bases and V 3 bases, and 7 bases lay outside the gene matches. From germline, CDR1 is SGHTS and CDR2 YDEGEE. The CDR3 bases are TGTGCCAGCAGCTCCGGACTAGCGGGGATGAGCTCCTACGAGCAGTACTTC. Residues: CASSSGLAGMSSYEQYF.

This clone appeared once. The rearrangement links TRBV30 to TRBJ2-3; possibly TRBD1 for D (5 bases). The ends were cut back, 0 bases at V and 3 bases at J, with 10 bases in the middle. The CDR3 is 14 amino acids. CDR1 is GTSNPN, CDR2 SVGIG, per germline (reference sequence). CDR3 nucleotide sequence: TGTGCCTGGAGTGTAGGCCAGGGAACAGATACGCAGTATTTT. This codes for CAWSVGQGTDTQYF. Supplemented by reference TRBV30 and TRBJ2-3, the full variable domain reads SQTIHQWPATLVQPVGSPLSLECTVEGTSNPNLYWYRQAAGRGLQLLFYSVGIGQISSEVPQNLSASRPQDRQFILSSKKLLLSDSGFYLCAWSVGQGTDTQYFGPGTRLTVL.

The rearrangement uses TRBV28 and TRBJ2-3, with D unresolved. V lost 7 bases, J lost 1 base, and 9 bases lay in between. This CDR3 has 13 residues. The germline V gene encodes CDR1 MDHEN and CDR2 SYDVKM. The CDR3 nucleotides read TGTGCCAGCAAGGTTCCCGGCACAGATACGCAGTATTTT. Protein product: CASKVPGTDTQYF.

The CDR3 DNA reads as TGTGCCAGCAGGTTTGCCGGGACCGCACACTACAATGAGCAGTTCTTC. As protein: CASRFAGTAHYNEQFF. The rearrangement links TRBV6-6 to TRBJ2-1; D tentatively fits TRBD1 or TRBD2 (5 bases each). Germline V gives CDR1 MNHNY, CDR2 SVGAGI (reference sequence). CDR3 length: 16 residues. Trimming stripped 6 bases from V and 3 bases from J, with 18 bases between.